This T cell receptor beta chain stems from a study of blood T cell repertoires in COVID-19. Study context: Specimens from acute and convalescent COVID-19 originated in the United States, Italy and Spain. Sources were T cells, B-cell-depleted T cells, or PBMCs; the material itself was cDNA or gDNA.

How the authors handled the data: Using reference gene primer amplification, nucleated cell counts were estimated. TCRdb keeps only in-frame clones here, not all; method: immunoSEQ multiplex PCR. V and J calls and clone size are as listed in that table; D and trimming were resolved from the DNA. Of approximately 120,000 clones in the sample, around 88% were seen once. There are a few counts of this clone. V lost 1 base and J lost 8, with 14 bases in between. This CDR3 contains 14 residues. Germline assignment: CDR1 MDHEN and CDR2 SYDVKM. This TCR was sampled from a human donor in a cohort sampled during active COVID-19. The sequenced material came from peripheral blood. The chain joins TRBV28 to TRBJ1-2; D is unclear. The CDR3 loop is CASSLLTTALGYTF. The CDR3 DNA reads TGTGCCAGCAGTTTATTGACGACTGCCCTGGGCTACACCTTC.